The clone carrying this T cell receptor beta chain was counted a single time. Those enrolled, adults aged roughly 18 to 95 years, came from about two dozen US areas. Participant-reported clinical history was the basis for cohort assignment. The data were taken from a study of blood T cell repertoires in COVID-19. Whole-study context: There were acute and convalescent COVID-19 samples, and they came from the United States, Italy and Spain. T cells, B-cell-depleted T cells, or PBMCs supplied cDNA or gDNA.

Germline CDR1 LNHDA, CDR2 SQIVND (reference sequence). V lost 1 base to trimming and J lost 0 bases, with 15 bases between them. This CDR3 has 17 residues. Clones were sequenced by immunoSEQ multiplex PCR, and TCRdb holds only the in-frame ones, with some missing. The repertoire has 250,000 to 300,000 clones, 90% to 95% of them found once; the top ten carry approximately 1.2%. Sequenced material: PBMCs or T cells enriched from blood (not recorded which). The J gene is TRBJ1-2, the V gene TRBV19; D gene uncertain. The sequence derives from a human donor in a cohort exposed to, infected with or recovered from COVID-19 (not recorded which). The donor label of this sample is uncertain. CDR3 amino acids: CASSIAPRASANYGYTF. The CDR3 DNA reads TGTGCCAGTAGTATAGCCCCGCGGGCCTCAGCTAACTATGGCTACACCTTC.